These 10 T cell receptor beta chains share one sample of origin, sequenced in a study of blood T cell repertoires in COVID-19. Some clones are missing from TCRdb's copy, which holds only in-frame ones; the method was immunoSEQ multiplex PCR. The data contain about 210,000 clones, 70% to 90% of them singletons. The sample taken for sequencing was peripheral blood. The receptors stem from a woman between 40 and 50 years old with acute or convalescent COVID-19.

The chain couples TRBV6-1 to TRBJ1-5; D gene unclear. Trimming cost V 3 bases and J 5 bases, with 11 bases left between them. The CDR3 consists of 14 residues. Germline CDR1 MNHNS, CDR2 SASEGT. CDR3 nucleotide sequence: TGTGCCAGCAGTGAGGGTGGGGAGTATCAGCCCCAGCATTTT. Its protein is CASSEGGEYQPQHF.

In this sample, this clone turned up once. J is TRBJ2-2 and V is TRBV5-4; 7 bases match TRBD1. After removal of 2 bases from V and 0 bases from J, the junction contained 7 bases not matched to a gene. Germline CDR1 reads SGHNT; CDR2 reads YYREEE (reference sequence). The CDR3 extends over 17 amino acids. Here the CDR3 reads CASSLQGNRANTGELFF. The CDR3 nucleotides are TGTGCCAGCAGCTTACAGGGGAATAGAGCGAACACCGGGGAGCTGTTTTTT.

The chain has TRBV7-2 and TRBJ1-1; 10 bases match TRBD1. Losses at the gene ends were 5 bases for V and 5 bases for J; bases not matched to a gene: 8. Germline CDR1 reads SGHTA; CDR2 reads FQGNSA. The CDR3 is 15 residues long. The CDR3 loop reads CASSTRTGGITEAFF. For the CDR3, the DNA is TGTGCCAGCAGCACCCGGACAGGGGGGATAACTGAAGCTTTCTTT. Full variable domain (missing parts from reference TRBV7-2 and TRBJ1-1): GAGVSQSPSNKVTEKGKDVELRCDPISGHTALYWYRQSLGQGLEFLIYFQGNSAPDKSGLPSDRFSAERTGGSVSTLTIQRTQQEDSAVYLCASSTRTGGITEAFFGQGTRLTVV.

The chain joins TRBV2 to TRBJ1-5, with TRBD1 matching 9 bases. The germline CDR1 and CDR2 sequences are SNHLY and FYNNEI. V lost 3 bases, J lost 5 bases, and 5 bases stayed unmatched. This CDR3 spans 15 amino acids. CDR3 sequence: CASSDGQGLDQPQHF. The CDR3 DNA reads TGTGCCAGCAGTGATGGACAGGGGTTGGATCAGCCCCAGCATTTT.

This chain links TRBV2 with TRBJ1-6, with D possibly TRBD1 on 6 matching bases. CDR3 size: 15 residues. V dropped 5 bases and J dropped 4 bases, with 12 bases sitting between them. From germline, CDR1 is SNHLY and CDR2 FYNNEI. The CDR3 spells CASSREQGYNSPLHF. CDR3 nucleotides: TGTGCCAGCAGTAGAGAACAGGGTTATAATTCACCCCTCCACTTT.

This clone was seen a handful of times. The chain recombines TRBV19 with TRBJ1-5; D uncertain. V lost 4 bases and J lost 4, with 14 bases in between. The CDR3 runs to 15 residues. The germline gives CDR1 LNHDA, CDR2 SQIVND (reference sequence). The CDR3 spells CASSTSFAGNQPQHF. CDR3 in DNA: TGTGCCAGTAGTACATCTTTTGCGGGGAATCAGCCCCAGCATTTT. The whole variable domain, remainder taken from reference TRBV19 and TRBJ1-5, is DGGITQSPKYLFRKEGQNVTLSCEQNLNHDAMYWYRQDPGQGLRLIYYSQIVNDFQKGDIAEGYSVSREKKESFPLTVTSAQKNPTAFYLCASSTSFAGNQPQHFGDGTRLSIL.

This chain joins TRBV2 and TRBJ2-5; possible D gene TRBD1, 5 bases. This CDR3 is built from 11 residues. Germline V CDR1 and CDR2: SNHLY, FYNNEI. With 5 bases removed from V and 4 bases from J, the gap between germline ends came to 5 bases. CDR3 in DNA: TGTGCCAGCAGTAGGGGAGAGACCCAGTACTTC. Translated: CASSRGETQYF.

This clone was detected only a few times. The chain joins TRBV6-5 to TRBJ1-1, with D possibly TRBD1 on 6 matching bases. The CDR3 is made up of 15 amino acids. Looked up from germline, CDR1 is MNHEY and CDR2 is SVGAGI. Trimming cost V 2 bases and J 11 bases, with 21 bases left between them. The CDR3 coding sequence is TGTGCCAGCAGTTACCAGGACAGCCCTCGGTCTGGGGCTTTCTTT. This encodes CASSYQDSPRSGAFF.

This chain joins TRBV6-6 and TRBJ1-2; TRBD1 aligns across 8 bases. Germline V gene lookup returns CDR1 MNHNY and CDR2 SVGAGI (reference sequence). The CDR3 consists of 12 residues. After removal of 5 bases from V and 7 bases from J, the junction contained 3 bases not matched to a gene. The chain's CDR3 is CASSNRGTGYTF. CDR3 sequence (DNA): TGTGCCAGCAGTAACAGGGGGACTGGCTACACCTTC.

The genes are TRBV5-6 and TRBJ1-5, with no clear D. V lost 0 bases to trimming and J lost 4 bases, with 8 bases between them. The CDR3 consists of 14 residues. Germline lookup yields CDR1 SGHDT and CDR2 YYEEEE. CDR3 amino acids: CASSLGLPNQPQHF. CDR3 nucleotides: TGTGCCAGCAGCTTGGGGCTCCCTAATCAGCCCCAGCATTTT.